This record concerns one TCR beta chain sequence. Its specific antigen is unknown. Per-base qualities were not stored, and no clone one base away is much larger. This record belongs to a study of T cell responses to AZD1222 COVID-19 vaccine (dated by TCRdb to the early 2020s). For the study in its entirety: AZD1222 recipients with second doses at about 4 weeks or about 12 weeks were pooled, because spike-specific TCR depth and breadth did not differ between schedules. Trial participants were enrolled into age subgroups of 18-55, 56-69 and 70-plus years, which contained about 150, 28 and 57 TCR-sequenced participants, respectively. TCR sequencing was performed for some 250 trial participants, of whom about 200 were given two doses of AZD1222 and around 26 were given two doses of MenACWY control vaccine. What the research found in general, with its limitations: Conclusions about previously exposed vaccinees are limited because only a handful of AZD1222 recipients were SARS-CoV-2 seropositive at baseline. A significant rise in spike-specific TCR breadth and depth was observed after two AZD1222 doses relative to day 0 and relative to MenACWY recipients. The 56-69-year group was small, and its depth increase did not reach significance, likely because of low power. Epitopes outside the regions mutated in the B.1.351 and B.1.1.7 variants were reportedly recognized by nearly half of the unique spike-specific TCRs. Participants were mostly white British, with more females than males. The authors suggested clonal diversity may have been underestimated. Because no day 14 peak-response samples were available, repertoires were characterized only after the peak T cell response. The vaccine-associated CD4 TCRs covered the entire spike protein, and the dominant responses fell in regions 160-218 and 743-854.

The junction shows trimming of 3 bases on V and 12 bases on J, and the gene matches do not reach 12 bases of it. CDR1 and CDR2 (LNHDA, SQIVND) derive from the germline V gene (reference sequence). From cysteine to phenylalanine, the CDR3 is 15 amino acids long. Kept here is only the CDR3 DNA, which spans 45 bases and is read in frame from base 1. What this sample's time point label stands for: baseline before first vaccination. Vaccinee samples came from UK trials COV001 and COV002, including a single-blind randomized controlled phase 2/3 trial of AZD1222 (ChAdOx1 nCoV-19) in healthy adults. For TCRbeta chain sequencing, PBMC samples from trial participants were taken at day 0 and at day 28 after the second dose. The CDR3 regions of human TCRbeta chains were analyzed by immunosequencing. Concerning the study's data processing: TCRs in the repertoires were compared against a reference library of SARS-CoV-2-specific TCRs that had been generated with the MIRA antigen-specificity platform. Breadth meant the fraction of unique TCRs that were SARS-CoV-2-associated, whereas depth meant the fraction of total T cells that were SARS-CoV-2-associated. Using the MIRA data, each spike-specific TCR was assigned both to the spike region to which the TCR was reactive and to a CD4 or CD8 class. Log10-transformed breadth and depth values were compared by one-way ANOVA with Sidak's multiple comparisons tests. What TCRdb holds here is the immuneACCESS table cut down to in-frame rearrangements. Part of the clones is not present; checked against another copy, under half of the missing clones reflect an unresolved V gene, and the others are unexplained. That table is the source of V, J and clone size, and D and trimming were worked out from the DNA. The sample table shows 90,000 to 110,000 clones, and about 85% are seen once. The ten largest clones capture roughly 5.2% of the sample.

This TCR came from an adult in good health. The chain is assembled from TRBV19 and TRBJ2-1; TRBD2 lines up with 9 middle nucleotides. The source was peripheral blood, collected on day 0 of AZD1222 vaccination. The encoded CDR3 is CASSMGMASGAPQFF. The nucleotides read TGTGCCAGTAGTATGGGGATGGCTAGCGGGGCACCGCAGTTCTTC.